These 25 T cell receptor beta chains were all obtained from the same sample, sequenced in a study of blood T cells in healthy people across ages. The authors ran a second PCR of about 6 to 11 cycles using a sample-barcoded 5' primer and a J-beta primer mix. In TCRdb, the 5' RACE reads were re-called with MiXCR into one record per CDR3 protein. The sample lists about 2 million distinct CDR3 sequences, about 50% occurring once. Sequenced material: blood. All receptors derive from a middle-aged woman in good health.

The chain combines TRBV24-1 with TRBJ2-3; D call uncertain. Trimming shortened V by 3 bases and J by 5 bases, and 8 bases separated the two germline ends. The CDR3 loop spans 13 amino acids. Per the germline V gene, CDR1 is KGHDR and CDR2 is SFDVKD. The CDR3 is CATSDPSQDTQYF. CDR3 bases: TGTGCCACCAGTGATCCGTCTCAAGATACGCAGTATTTT.

The chain recombines TRBV20-1 with TRBJ2-1; D is ambiguous. The length of the CDR3 is 15 residues. Trimming left V 0 bases short and J 0 bases short, with 9 bases between. In germline, CDR1 is DFQATT, CDR2 SNEGSKA (reference sequence). The CDR3 bases are TGCAGTGCTAGAGATCAGTGGAGCTCCTACAATGAGCAGTTCTTC. As protein: CSARDQWSSYNEQFF.

Notes on this clonotype: Given a much more abundant clone one base away, this may be a read error. The chain employs TRBV29-1 and TRBJ2-4; D might be TRBD1 or TRBD2, each matching 5 bases. Germline loops: CDR1 SQVTM, CDR2 ANQGSEA. CDR3 size: 15 residues. V shed 1 base and J shed 0 bases, with 10 bases lying between them. Written as DNA, the CDR3 is TGCAGCGTTGAAGTTTTGGGACCAGCCAAAAACATTCAGTACTTC. Translated, it gives CSVEVLGPAKNIQYF.

This clonotype occurred a few times. The V and J genes are TRBV5-1 and TRBJ2-5, with no clear D. This CDR3 has 14 residues. V was cut by 4 bases and J by 2 bases, with 12 bases left in between. From germline, CDR1 is SGHRS and CDR2 YFSETQ. The CDR3 nucleotides are TGCGCCAGCAGCCATATTATGGGGCAAGAGACCCAGTACTTC. This sequence encodes CASSHIMGQETQYF.

This chain connects TRBV20-1 to TRBJ1-5; no reliable D call. CDR1 is DFQATT and CDR2 is SNEGSKA in the germline V gene (reference sequence). This CDR3 spans 13 amino acids. The V end was cut by 1 base, the J end by 7 bases, with 11 bases between. CDR3 nucleotides: TGCAGTGCTAGAGTAGAGAAATGGCAGCCCCAGCATTTT. The encoded protein is CSARVEKWQPQHF.

The chain combines TRBV6-2 or TRBV6-3 with TRBJ2-7; D is unclear. This CDR3 has 13 amino acids. Looked up from germline, CDR1 is MNHEY and CDR2 is SVGEGT. Trimming left V 1 base short and J 3 bases short, with 7 bases between. The CDR3, as DNA: TGTGCCAGCAGTTACTTGCAAAACTACGAGCAGTACTTC. It yields the protein CASSYLQNYEQYF.

This clonotype was counted between two and nine times. V gene TRBV6-2 or TRBV6-3 combines with J gene TRBJ2-1; the D is unclear. The CDR3 totals 17 residues. Germline CDR1 MNHEY, CDR2 SVGEGT. V was clipped by 5 bases and J by 7 bases, with 24 bases between them. In DNA, the CDR3 is TGTGCCAGCAGTCCCCACCGAGTCCGTGTCCCCCGGAATGAGCAGTTCTTC. This sequence encodes CASSPHRVRVPRNEQFF.

CDR3 coding DNA: TGCGCCAGCAGGGGGGGGACTCTGGAATCCGGTAGTGAGCAGTTCTTC. It codes for CASRGGTLESGSEQFF. The gene calls are TRBV5-1 and TRBJ2-1; 7 bases match TRBD2. Germline CDR1 SGHRS, CDR2 YFSETQ. V lost 5 bases and J lost 9; bases outside the gene matches: 17. This CDR3 has 16 amino acids.

This clonotype showed up just once. The rearrangement uses TRBV6-1 and TRBJ2-1, with D unclear. Germline CDR1 MNHNS, CDR2 SASEGT. The CDR3 has 13 residues. Trimming removed 2 bases at V and 4 bases at J, with 6 bases between. The CDR3, as DNA: TGTGCCAGCAGTGAATCCAAGTACAATGAGCAGTTCTTC. It translates to CASSESKYNEQFF.

The V and J genes are TRBV7-6 and TRBJ2-5, with D maybe TRBD2 (5 bases). The CDR3 has 17 residues. Germline lookup yields CDR1 SGHVS and CDR2 FNYEAQ. Trimming cost V 0 bases and J 0 bases, with 14 bases left between them. CDR3 sequence: CASSLADSGLYQETQYF. CDR3 in DNA: TGTGCCAGCAGCTTAGCGGACTCAGGACTGTACCAAGAGACCCAGTACTTC. Based on the CDR3 plus reference TRBV7-6 and TRBJ2-5, the full variable domain is GAGVSQSPRYKVTKRGQDVALRCDPISGHVSLYWYRQALGQGPEFLTYFNYEAQQDKSGLPNDRFSAERPEGSISTLTIQRTEQRDSAMYRCASSLADSGLYQETQYFGPGTRLLVL.

The rearrangement joins TRBV27 to TRBJ2-7; tentatively, D is TRBD1 or TRBD2 (6 bases each). Germline V gene sequence: CDR1 MNHEY, CDR2 SMNVEV (reference sequence). This CDR3 contains 14 residues. Trimming removed 3 bases from V and 4 bases from J, with 13 bases in between. CDR3 bases: TGTGCCAGCAGTTTTACAGGGAGGAGGTACGAGCAGTACTTC. Protein: CASSFTGRRYEQYF.

CDR3 region: CSAPGFNYGYTF. The CDR3 DNA reads as TGCAGTGCCCCAGGTTTTAACTATGGCTACACCTTC. The chain is built from TRBV20-1 and TRBJ1-2; D not resolved. CDR1 and CDR2 (germline): DFQATT, SNEGSKA (reference sequence). The CDR3 sequence is 12 residues long. V lost 6 bases, J lost 1 base, and 9 bases lay in between.

This chain links TRBV4-3 with TRBJ1-2; no firm D call. Trimming shortened V by 4 bases and J by 0 bases, and 15 bases separated the two germline ends. Per the germline V gene, CDR1 is LGHNA and CDR2 is YSLEER. This CDR3 comprises 16 residues. This CDR3 reads CASSLTSRPTNYGYTF. CDR3 sequence (DNA): TGCGCCAGCAGCCTGACTTCTAGGCCTACTAACTATGGCTACACCTTC.

The rearrangement joins TRBV18 to TRBJ2-1; D assignment may be TRBD1 or TRBD2 (5 bases each). Deletions cut 5 bases from V and 6 bases from J, with 11 bases between. The V gene's germline CDR1 is KGHSH and CDR2 LQKENI. The CDR3 consists of 13 residues. The CDR3 reads CASSARDRNEQFF. CDR3 DNA: TGTGCCAGCTCAGCCCGGGACCGCAATGAGCAGTTCTTC.

This clonotype was seen a handful of times. The rearrangement uses TRBV4-1 and TRBJ2-1, with a weak D call TRBD2 (6 bases). Germline CDR1 is MGHRA and CDR2 is YSYEKL. The length of the CDR3 is 16 residues. The V end was cut by 0 bases, the J end by 4 bases, with 13 bases between. In nucleotides, the CDR3 is TGCGCCAGCAGCCAAGATCGGGCGGGGTATTACAATGAGCAGTTCTTC. This translates into CASSQDRAGYYNEQFF.

This clonotype appeared once. The junction does not match germline at one end; this may be a read error. This chain joins TRBV5-1 and TRBJ2-6; 8 bases map to TRBD2. CDR1 SGHRS and CDR2 YFSETQ come from the germline V gene. The CDR3 is 18 amino acids. The CDR3 here is CASSLSGGVSSGANVLTF. CDR3 nucleotide sequence: TGCGCCAGTAGCTTAAGCGGGGGCGTATCTTCTGGGGCCAACGTCCTGACTTTC.

The chain joins TRBV4-3 to TRBJ2-7; TRBD2 matches at 9 bases. The CDR3 spans 16 residues. The germline V gene has CDR1 LGHNA and CDR2 YSLEER. J lost 3 bases, V lost 0 bases, and 6 bases had no gene match. CDR3 sequence reads: CASSQDIAGEDYEQYF. DNA for the CDR3: TGCGCCAGCAGCCAAGATATAGCGGGAGAGGACTACGAGCAGTACTTC.

The gene calls are TRBV28 and TRBJ2-1; tentatively, D is TRBD1 (5 bases). The CDR3 has 15 residues. Germline-derived CDR1 and CDR2 are MDHEN and SYDVKM. The ends were cut back, 3 bases at V and 4 bases at J, with 13 bases in the middle. Here the CDR3 reads CASSFQGARYNEQFF. In DNA, the CDR3 is TGTGCCAGCAGTTTTCAAGGGGCGCGGTACAATGAGCAGTTCTTC.

The V call is TRBV4-1, the J call TRBJ2-3; the match to TRBD2 covers 7 bases. This CDR3 region has 16 residues. Germline V gene sequence: CDR1 MGHRA, CDR2 YSYEKL. The ends lost 0 bases at V and 6 bases at J; junction bases unmatched: 9. As DNA, the CDR3 is TGCGCCAGCAGCCAAGATACTCGCGGGGGATGGGATACGCAGTATTTT. It codes for CASSQDTRGGWDTQYF.

This clonotype has just a few counts. The genes are TRBV2 and TRBJ2-3, with D uncertain. Germline V lookup: CDR1 SNHLY, CDR2 FYNNEI. The CDR3 is made up of 13 amino acids. Trimming removed 6 bases from V and 5 bases from J, with 12 bases in between. The CDR3 reads CASRRSPQDTQYF. The CDR3 DNA reads TGTGCCAGCAGAAGGTCCCCACAAGATACGCAGTATTTT.

V is TRBV29-1 and J is TRBJ1-2, with 7 bases that match TRBD1. V lost 6 bases, J lost 2 bases, and 6 bases stayed unmatched. The germline CDR1 and CDR2 sequences are SQVTM and ANQGSEA. CDR3 length equals 13 residues. CDR3 sequence (DNA): TGCAGCGTAAGGAGACAGGGCAACTATGGCTACACCTTC. This codes for CSVRRQGNYGYTF.

This clonotype turned up a few times. The V gene is TRBV6-2 or TRBV6-3, the J gene TRBJ1-1; D uncertain. The CDR3 loop spans 14 amino acids. V was shortened by 2 bases and J by 4 bases, with 11 bases between the two germline ends. CDR1 is MNHEY and CDR2 is SVGEGT in the germline V gene. The CDR3 sequence is CASSYTGLGTEAFF. CDR3 coding DNA: TGTGCCAGCAGTTACACCGGACTGGGCACTGAAGCTTTCTTT.

V gene TRBV7-6 combines with J gene TRBJ2-5; 13 nucleotides line up with TRBD2. V lost 1 base and J lost 6; bases outside the gene matches: 5. Germline V CDR1 and CDR2: SGHVS, FNYEAQ. CDR3 length: 16 residues. In DNA, the CDR3 is TGTGCCAGCAGCTTAGGACTAGCGGGGGGAGGAAAGACCCAGTACTTC. Amino acid sequence: CASSLGLAGGGKTQYF. Combining the CDR3 with reference TRBV7-6 and TRBJ2-5 gives the whole variable domain GAGVSQSPRYKVTKRGQDVALRCDPISGHVSLYWYRQALGQGPEFLTYFNYEAQQDKSGLPNDRFSAERPEGSISTLTIQRTEQRDSAMYRCASSLGLAGGGKTQYFGPGTRLLVL.

The rearrangement joins TRBV6-1 to TRBJ1-5, with 7 bases that match TRBD1. Germline V gene data show CDR1 as MNHNS and CDR2 as SASEGT. J gave up 2 bases and V 8 bases, and 9 bases lay outside the gene matches. This CDR3 is built from 15 residues. For the CDR3, the DNA is TGTGCCAGCCAACAGGGGAGCGGTGGCAATCAGCCCCAGCATTTT. This gives the protein CASQQGSGGNQPQHF.

Concerning this clonotype: Since a much larger clone is just one base distant, this may be a read error. The chain couples TRBV7-2 to TRBJ2-5; 11 bases match TRBD1. Per germline, CDR1 SGHTA and CDR2 FQGNSA. V lost 8 bases and J lost 2; bases outside the gene matches: 7. There are 15 residues in the CDR3. The CDR3 reads CASGPGTGGQETQYF. CDR3 bases: TGTGCCAGCGGCCCCGGGACAGGGGGACAAGAGACCCAGTACTTC.